These T cell receptor beta chains were read from a single sample in a study of T cell clonotyping in hematopoietic cell transplantation. The assay was immunoSEQ multiplex PCR, and TCRdb's table has in-frame clones only and misses some. In the table there are approximately 20,000 clones, around four fifths of which are singletons. Source material: peripheral blood mononuclear cells. All receptors derive from a man aged 60 to 69 in good health. Some clones in this sample may be carry-over from other donors' samples. The CDR3 runs from the conserved cysteine through the conserved F or W. The D gene is left open where the match is weak. Some rows mark clone size as missing; the rest say once, few, many or name a class of expanded clone.

clone_size	j_call	v_call	d_call	cdr3_nt	cdr3_aa
NA	TRBJ1-5	TRBV7-2	NA	TGTGCCAGCAGCTTAGAGGGAGAGCAGCCCCAGCATTTT	CASSLEGEQPQHF
NA	TRBJ1-2	TRBV7-2	NA	TGTGCCAGCAGCTTAGGAGCAACTCAGGGTCGTGGCTACACCTTC	CASSLGATQGRGYTF
NA	TRBJ1-3	TRBV13	TRBD1	TGTGCCAGCAGTTATGACAGGGGCTCTGGAAACACCATATATTTT	CASSYDRGSGNTIYF
NA	TRBJ2-2	TRBV11-3	NA	TGTGCCAGCAGCCCCAGCAGGTGGGCGGAGAACACCGGGGAGCTGTTTTTT	CASSPSRWAENTGELFF
NA	TRBJ2-6	TRBV11-2	NA	TGTGCCAGCAGCCACACAGGGCCTGGGGCCAACGTCCTGACTTTC	CASSHTGPGANVLTF
NA	TRBJ1-2	TRBV4-2	NA	TGTGCCAGCAGCCAAGGATCGTTGGGAAGCAATGGCTACACCTTC	CASSQGSLGSNGYTF
few	TRBJ2-7	TRBV29-1	NA	TGCAGCGTTGAAGTAGCCTACGAGCAGTACTTC	CSVEVAYEQYF
NA	TRBJ1-2	TRBV30	NA	TGTGCCTGGGGGTTTCGGGGAGCACGCAAGGGTGGCTACACCTTC	CAWGFRGARKGGYTF
NA	TRBJ1-6	TRBV25-1	TRBD1	TGTGCCAGCAGTGAAACGGACAGGAATCTCCTCCACTTT	CASSETDRNLLHF
few	TRBJ2-2	TRBV5-1	NA	TGCGCCAGCACGGCAGGGGACACCGGGGAGCTGTTTTTT	CASTAGDTGELFF
NA	TRBJ2-7	TRBV6-6	NA	TGTGCCAGCAGTCCTAGGGGCCGAACCTCCTACGAGCAGTACTTC	CASSPRGRTSYEQYF
NA	TRBJ1-2	TRBV19	TRBD1	TGTGCCAGTAGTATAGAAAGGGGGCGCCTCTATGGCTACACCTTC	CASSIERGRLYGYTF
NA	TRBJ1-5	TRBV7-8	NA	TGTGCCAGCAGCCAAACAGGGCCCAGCAATCAGCCCCAGCATTTT	CASSQTGPSNQPQHF
NA	TRBJ2-1	TRBV29-1	TRBD1	TGCAGCGTCTCCGGGACAGGGGTATACAATGAGCAGTTCTTC	CSVSGTGVYNEQFF
NA	TRBJ2-3	TRBV9	TRBD2	TGTGCCAGCAGCATAACTAGCGGTAGCACAGATACGCAGTATTTT	CASSITSGSTDTQYF
few	TRBJ1-4	TRBV9	TRBD1	TGTGCCAGCAGCGTAGATGGGACAGGGGGTGAAAAACTGTTTTTT	CASSVDGTGGEKLFF
NA	TRBJ2-2	TRBV11-3	NA	TGTGCCAGCAGTCCTACTCCGCGCACCGGGGAGCTGTTTTTT	CASSPTPRTGELFF
few	TRBJ2-7	TRBV23-1	NA	TGCGCCAGCAGTCATGGGGATCGTAGCGAGCAGTACTTC	CASSHGDRSEQYF
NA	TRBJ2-7	TRBV19	NA	TGTGCCAGTAGTATAGTAGGGAGCTCCTACGAGCAGTACTTC	CASSIVGSSYEQYF
NA	TRBJ1-5	TRBV4-1	TRBD1	TGCGCCAGCAGCCAAGGAGAGGACAGGGGGGATCAGCCCCAGCATTTT	CASSQGEDRGDQPQHF
NA	TRBJ2-1	TRBV7-3	TRBD2	TGTGCCAGCAGGGTCCCTGGGACTAGTCGGGGTGAGCAGTTCTTC	CASRVPGTSRGEQFF